This TCR beta chain appears in the sequencing data of a study of blood T cell repertoires in COVID-19. The wider study: Samples came from the United States, Italy and Spain, spanning acute and convalescent COVID-19. In each case, the material was cDNA or gDNA derived from T cells, B-cell-depleted T cells, or PBMCs.

Original analysis: Amplification with reference gene primers provided the estimates of nucleated cell counts. Data came from immunoSEQ multiplex PCR; TCRdb stores just in-frame clones and leaves some out. That table gives V, J and clone size, and the DNA gave D and trimming. Of 250,000 to 350,000 clones in the sample, about 90% are singletons; the top ten hold roughly 6.5%. Germline V gene lookup returns CDR1 SGHTA and CDR2 FQGNSA. Deletions cut 1 base from V and 0 bases from J, with 12 bases between. This CDR3 spans 16 amino acids. The V call is TRBV7-2, the J call TRBJ1-2; D ambiguous. This clonotype was obtained from a man aged 18 to 29 who had recovered from COVID-19. The sample was peripheral blood. CDR3 coding DNA: TGTGCCAGCAGCTTAGTTGGAGGAGCGGCTAACTATGGCTACACCTTC. As protein: CASSLVGGAANYGYTF.